A selection of T cell receptor beta chains follows, all from one sample in a study of neurological immune-mediated disorders. TCRdb processed the 5' RACE reads anew with MiXCR; each CDR3 protein has one entry. The data contain about 41,000 distinct CDR3 sequences, about 14% of them singletons. Sequencing was carried out using CD4+ T cells from blood. The receptors were gathered from a woman aged 55-69 years with HTLV-1-associated myelopathy (HAM/TSP). Both conserved end residues are part of each CDR3. The D gene is left open where the match is weak. A clone size is listed for some rows: how often the clone was seen (once, few, many), or a class if it is expanded.

V gene: TRBV4-1
J gene: TRBJ1-3
clone size: NA
D gene: NA
CDR3 protein: CASSQVGKLPGNTIYF
CDR3 DNA: TGCGCCAGCAGCCAAGTCGGAAAACTCCCTGGAAACACCATATATTTT

V gene: TRBV6-5
J gene: TRBJ1-3
clone size: many
D gene: NA
CDR3 protein: CASSATGTQNTIYF
CDR3 DNA: TGTGCCAGCAGTGCGACCGGGACCCAGAACACCATATATTTT

V gene: TRBV20-1
J gene: TRBJ1-2
clone size: many
D gene: TRBD1
CDR3 protein: CSARDNRGIGYGYTF
CDR3 DNA: TGCAGTGCTAGAGATAACAGGGGAATCGGCTATGGCTACACCTTC

V gene: TRBV24-1
J gene: TRBJ1-2
clone size: many
D gene: TRBD1
CDR3 protein: CATPPLRQGVCRRPLKYGYTF
CDR3 DNA: TGTGCCACCCCCCCCCTCAGGCAGGGGGTGTGCCGCCGCCCCCTCAAATATGGCTACACCTTC

V gene: TRBV20-1
J gene: TRBJ2-3
clone size: many
D gene: TRBD1
CDR3 protein: CSARQGYTDTQYF
CDR3 DNA: TGCAGTGCCCGACAGGGGTACACAGATACGCAGTATTTT

V gene: TRBV7-9
J gene: TRBJ2-6
clone size: many
D gene: NA
CDR3 protein: CASSPSHPGVGANVLTF
CDR3 DNA: TGTGCCAGCAGCCCTTCCCACCCAGGGGTCGGGGCCAACGTCCTGACTTTC

V gene: TRBV7-8
J gene: TRBJ2-2
clone size: NA
D gene: NA
CDR3 protein: CASSPRDLNTGELFF
CDR3 DNA: TGTGCCAGCAGCCCCCGGGACCTGAACACCGGGGAGCTGTTTTTT

V gene: TRBV5-1
J gene: TRBJ1-2
clone size: many
D gene: NA
CDR3 protein: CASSSVGLTNYGYTF
CDR3 DNA: TGCGCCAGCAGCTCGGTGGGCCTGACTAACTATGGCTACACCTTC

V gene: TRBV20-1
J gene: TRBJ2-3
clone size: many
D gene: NA
CDR3 protein: CSARPSRRGVDTQYF
CDR3 DNA: TGCAGTGCTAGACCCTCCCGAAGGGGGGTGGATACGCAGTATTTT

V gene: TRBV5-1
J gene: TRBJ2-7
clone size: many
D gene: TRBD2
CDR3 protein: CASSLGLAGGVSYEQYF
CDR3 DNA: TGCGCCAGCAGCTTGGGACTAGCGGGGGGTGTCTCCTACGAGCAGTACTTC

V gene: TRBV7-2
J gene: TRBJ1-5
clone size: many
D gene: NA
CDR3 protein: CASSLAGRNQPQHF
CDR3 DNA: TGTGCCAGCAGCTTAGCGGGGCGCAATCAGCCCCAGCATTTT

V gene: TRBV20-1
J gene: TRBJ2-1
clone size: NA
D gene: NA
CDR3 protein: CSARGGDEQFF
CDR3 DNA: TGCAGTGCTAGAGGGGGTGATGAGCAGTTCTTC

V gene: TRBV5-1
J gene: TRBJ1-2
clone size: many
D gene: NA
CDR3 protein: CASSLVQGTSYGYTF
CDR3 DNA: TGCGCCAGCAGCTTAGTACAAGGGACCTCCTATGGCTACACCTTC

V gene: TRBV5-1
J gene: TRBJ1-1
clone size: once
D gene: NA
CDR3 protein: CASSLGRQINTEAFF
CDR3 DNA: TGCGCCAGCAGCTTGGGACGACAGATTAACACTGAAGCTTTCTTT

V gene: TRBV6-5
J gene: TRBJ1-1
clone size: many
D gene: TRBD1
CDR3 protein: CASSYQGGNTEAFF
CDR3 DNA: TGTGCCAGCTCATACCAGGGGGGAAACACTGAAGCTTTCTTT

V gene: TRBV6-1
J gene: TRBJ2-7
clone size: many
D gene: NA
CDR3 protein: CASIRSYEQYF
CDR3 DNA: TGTGCCAGCATTCGCAGCTACGAGCAGTACTTC

V gene: TRBV5-6
J gene: TRBJ2-3
clone size: NA
D gene: NA
CDR3 protein: CASSFYICSARWDPSTDTQYF
CDR3 DNA: NA

V gene: TRBV4-2
J gene: TRBJ2-3
clone size: many
D gene: TRBD2
CDR3 protein: CASSQDSGGSTDTQYF
CDR3 DNA: TGTGCCAGCAGCCAAGATTCCGGGGGGAGCACAGATACGCAGTATTTT

V gene: TRBV2
J gene: TRBJ2-3
clone size: NA
D gene: NA
CDR3 protein: CASSDAGRGGSTSTDTQYF
CDR3 DNA: TGTGCCAGCAGTGATGCAGGCAGGGGGGGCAGCACTAGCACAGATACGCAGTATTTT

V gene: TRBV7-8
J gene: TRBJ2-3
clone size: many
D gene: NA
CDR3 protein: CASSLETGTSTDTQYF
CDR3 DNA: TGTGCCAGCAGCTTGGAAACAGGGACTAGCACAGATACGCAGTATTTT

V gene: TRBV7-6
J gene: TRBJ1-1
clone size: many
D gene: TRBD1
CDR3 protein: CASSSSTGGGIGNTEAFF
CDR3 DNA: TGTGCCAGCAGCTCTTCCACAGGGGGAGGGATAGGGAACACTGAAGCTTTCTTT

V gene: TRBV10-3
J gene: TRBJ1-2
clone size: many
D gene: TRBD1
CDR3 protein: CAINDGTGHGYTF
CDR3 DNA: TGTGCCATCAATGATGGGACAGGGCATGGCTACACCTTC

V gene: TRBV20-1
J gene: TRBJ2-7
clone size: many
D gene: TRBD2
CDR3 protein: CSAPGLAGSYEQYF
CDR3 DNA: TGCAGTGCACCGGGACTAGCGGGATCCTACGAGCAGTACTTC

V gene: TRBV5-1
J gene: TRBJ2-1
clone size: many
D gene: NA
CDR3 protein: CASSLVGGNSIYNEQFF
CDR3 DNA: TGCGCCAGCAGCTTGGTGGGCGGTAATAGTATCTACAATGAGCAGTTCTTC

V gene: TRBV4-1
J gene: TRBJ1-2
clone size: many
D gene: TRBD1
CDR3 protein: CASSPSGQTLYGYTF
CDR3 DNA: TGCGCCAGCAGCCCCTCGGGACAGACACTCTATGGCTACACCTTC

V gene: TRBV6-6
J gene: TRBJ1-4
clone size: many
D gene: NA
CDR3 protein: CASSYGGTDQKLFF
CDR3 DNA: TGTGCCAGCAGTTATGGAGGAACCGATCAAAAACTGTTTTTT

V gene: TRBV5-1
J gene: TRBJ2-7
clone size: many
D gene: NA
CDR3 protein: CASSPEAGQPANEQYF
CDR3 DNA: TGCGCCAGCAGCCCGGAAGCCGGCCAGCCGGCTAACGAGCAGTACTTC

V gene: TRBV30
J gene: TRBJ2-3
clone size: many
D gene: TRBD1
CDR3 protein: CAWTSTGGTDTQYF
CDR3 DNA: TGTGCCTGGACGTCGACAGGGGGCACAGATACGCAGTATTTT

V gene: TRBV20-1
J gene: TRBJ1-1
clone size: many
D gene: NA
CDR3 protein: CSAPTGGFGTEAFF
CDR3 DNA: TGCAGTGCTCCCACGGGGGGGTTTGGCACTGAAGCTTTCTTT

V gene: TRBV30
J gene: TRBJ1-1
clone size: NA
D gene: NA
CDR3 protein: CAWSHGRANTEAFF
CDR3 DNA: TGTGCCTGGAGTCATGGAAGGGCTAACACTGAAGCTTTCTTT

V gene: TRBV12-3/TRBV12-4
J gene: TRBJ2-2
clone size: many
D gene: NA
CDR3 protein: CASSPLGGANTGELFF
CDR3 DNA: TGTGCCAGCAGCCCCTTGGGGGGAGCGAACACCGGGGAGCTGTTTTTT

V gene: TRBV5-1
J gene: TRBJ2-7
clone size: many
D gene: NA
CDR3 protein: CASSLAGVAEQYF
CDR3 DNA: TGCGCCAGCAGCTTGGCGGGGGTGGCCGAGCAGTACTTC

V gene: TRBV5-1
J gene: TRBJ1-2
clone size: many
D gene: NA
CDR3 protein: CASSPEAAGTNYGYTF
CDR3 DNA: TGCGCCAGCAGCCCAGAGGCCGCAGGGACCAACTATGGCTACACCTTC

V gene: TRBV5-1
J gene: TRBJ1-1
clone size: many
D gene: NA
CDR3 protein: CASSNAQGRAFF
CDR3 DNA: TGCGCCAGCAGCAACGCTCAGGGACGAGCTTTCTTT

V gene: TRBV20-1
J gene: TRBJ2-3
clone size: many
D gene: TRBD2
CDR3 protein: CSAPGGTPPDTQYF
CDR3 DNA: TGCAGTGCCCCCGGGGGGACCCCTCCAGATACGCAGTATTTT

V gene: TRBV20-1
J gene: TRBJ1-5
clone size: NA
D gene: NA
CDR3 protein: CSARNPGDIWQPQHF
CDR3 DNA: TGCAGTGCTAGAAATCCGGGGGACATCTGGCAGCCCCAGCATTTT

V gene: TRBV5-1
J gene: TRBJ2-1
clone size: many
D gene: TRBD2
CDR3 protein: CASSFLAGSSYDEQFF
CDR3 DNA: TGCGCCAGCAGCTTTTTAGCGGGGTCCTCCTACGATGAGCAGTTCTTC

V gene: TRBV9
J gene: TRBJ1-2
clone size: many
D gene: NA
CDR3 protein: CASSVDPRGGAYGYTF
CDR3 DNA: TGTGCCAGCAGCGTAGATCCCAGGGGAGGGGCCTATGGCTACACCTTC

V gene: TRBV3-1
J gene: TRBJ2-1
clone size: NA
D gene: NA
CDR3 protein: CASSQDIGRRPQFF
CDR3 DNA: TGTGCAAGCAGCCAAGATATCGGCCGGAGACCGCAGTTCTTC

V gene: TRBV13
J gene: TRBJ1-6
clone size: NA
D gene: TRBD1
CDR3 protein: CASSSRGRNGLAPLHF
CDR3 DNA: TGTGCCAGCAGCTCCAGGGGGAGAAACGGTTTGGCACCCCTCCACTTT

V gene: TRBV5-1
J gene: TRBJ2-1
clone size: many
D gene: TRBD2
CDR3 protein: CASSRVAGGFNEQFF
CDR3 DNA: TGCGCCAGCAGCCGAGTAGCGGGTGGATTTAATGAGCAGTTCTTC

V gene: TRBV9
J gene: TRBJ2-1
clone size: many
D gene: TRBD2
CDR3 protein: CASNELGLADNEQFF
CDR3 DNA: TGTGCCAGCAACGAACTCGGACTAGCGGACAATGAGCAGTTCTTC

V gene: TRBV3-1
J gene: TRBJ2-1
clone size: many
D gene: NA
CDR3 protein: CASSQVGDNEQFF
CDR3 DNA: TGTGCCAGCAGCCAAGTCGGGGACAATGAGCAGTTCTTC

V gene: TRBV6-1
J gene: TRBJ2-1
clone size: many
D gene: TRBD2
CDR3 protein: CASWLAGDNEQFF
CDR3 DNA: TGTGCCAGCTGGCTAGCGGGGGACAATGAGCAGTTCTTC

V gene: TRBV20-1
J gene: TRBJ2-4
clone size: many
D gene: NA
CDR3 protein: CSARVNFGAKNIQYF
CDR3 DNA: TGCAGTGCTAGAGTTAATTTCGGGGCCAAAAACATTCAGTACTTC

V gene: TRBV14
J gene: TRBJ2-5
clone size: many
D gene: NA
CDR3 protein: CASSLNRLGVQETQYF
CDR3 DNA: TGTGCCAGCAGCCTAAATAGGCTAGGGGTCCAAGAGACCCAGTACTTC

V gene: TRBV9
J gene: TRBJ1-3
clone size: many
D gene: NA
CDR3 protein: CASSVKVGSSGNTIYF
CDR3 DNA: TGTGCCAGCAGCGTCAAGGTTGGGAGCTCTGGAAACACCATATATTTT

V gene: TRBV5-5
J gene: TRBJ2-1
clone size: many
D gene: TRBD1
CDR3 protein: CASSWGQGSYNEQFF
CDR3 DNA: TGTGCCAGCAGCTGGGGACAGGGCTCCTACAATGAGCAGTTCTTC